These T cell receptor beta chains were read from a single sample in a study of T cells in Graves' hyperthyroidism and ophthalmopathy. TCRdb re-called the multiplex PCR reads through MiXCR, storing one row per CDR3 protein. The table records about 840,000 distinct CDR3 sequences, around 39% of them present only once. Sequencing was performed on blood. Source of these receptors: a man aged 18 to 29 with Graves' hyperthyroidism. The CDR3 runs from the conserved cysteine through the conserved F or W. The order of the fields is clone size, V gene, D gene, J gene, CDR3 DNA, CDR3 protein. D genes are given only for firm matches. Expanded clones are given a class, and other clones once, few, many or no size at all.

abundance: .; v_gene: TRBV29-1; d_gene: .; j_gene: TRBJ1-1; CDR3nt: TGCAGCGTTGGCGGCAGCCTCGGTGCCACTGAAGCTTTCTTT; CDR3aa: CSVGGSLGATEAFF
abundance: few; v_gene: TRBV5-1; d_gene: TRBD2; j_gene: TRBJ2-7; CDR3nt: TGCGCCAGCAGCGTCGGGACTAGCGGGAGGGCTTACGAGCAGTACTTC; CDR3aa: CASSVGTSGRAYEQYF
abundance: many; v_gene: TRBV24-1; d_gene: TRBD1; j_gene: TRBJ1-2; CDR3nt: TGTGCCACCAGTGATTCCGACCGGGACAGCGGCCCGAACTATGGCTACACCTTC; CDR3aa: CATSDSDRDSGPNYGYTF
abundance: .; v_gene: TRBV7-2; d_gene: .; j_gene: TRBJ1-2; CDR3nt: TGTGCCAGCAGCTTAACGGACGAGGGCTACACCTTC; CDR3aa: CASSLTDEGYTF
abundance: few; v_gene: TRBV20-1; d_gene: .; j_gene: TRBJ1-1; CDR3nt: TGCAGTGTTAATTTGCACAAATCCGTGAACACTGAAGCTTTCTTT; CDR3aa: CSVNLHKSVNTEAFF
abundance: .; v_gene: TRBV20-1; d_gene: TRBD2; j_gene: TRBJ2-2; CDR3nt: TGCAGTGCTAGAGATAAACGAAGCGGGGCGAACACCGGGGAGCTGTTTTTT; CDR3aa: CSARDKRSGANTGELFF
abundance: many; v_gene: TRBV2; d_gene: .; j_gene: TRBJ1-2; CDR3nt: TGTGCCAGCAGTCCGTGGCAGGGTTCCTATGGCTACACCTTC; CDR3aa: CASSPWQGSYGYTF
abundance: many; v_gene: TRBV5-1; d_gene: .; j_gene: TRBJ2-2; CDR3nt: TGCGCCAGCAGCTTGGCCAGCGGGAACACCGGGGAGCTGTTTTTT; CDR3aa: CASSLASGNTGELFF
abundance: few; v_gene: TRBV20-1; d_gene: .; j_gene: TRBJ2-7; CDR3nt: TGCAGTGCTAGAGGGGGGGACGTCTACGAGCAGTACTTC; CDR3aa: CSARGGDVYEQYF
abundance: .; v_gene: TRBV29-1; d_gene: .; j_gene: TRBJ1-4; CDR3nt: TGCAGCGTTGACGGGACTAATGAAAAACTGTTTTTT; CDR3aa: CSVDGTNEKLFF
abundance: few; v_gene: TRBV20-1; d_gene: TRBD2; j_gene: TRBJ2-5; CDR3nt: TGCAGCCCCACTAGCGGGACCCAGTACTTC; CDR3aa: CSPTSGTQYF
abundance: many; v_gene: TRBV7-9; d_gene: TRBD1; j_gene: TRBJ1-4; CDR3nt: TGTGCCAGCAGCGCCACCCGGGACAGCACTACTAAACTGTTTTTT; CDR3aa: CASSATRDSTTKLFF
abundance: many; v_gene: TRBV7-9; d_gene: .; j_gene: TRBJ1-1; CDR3nt: TGTGCCAGCAGCCCAGGACTTCAGAACACTGAAGCTTTCTTT; CDR3aa: CASSPGLQNTEAFF
abundance: .; v_gene: TRBV7-9; d_gene: TRBD1; j_gene: TRBJ1-5; CDR3nt: TGTGCCAGCAGCCCACAATATTGGGACAGGGTACTCAGCAATCAGCCCCAGCATTTT; CDR3aa: CASSPQYWDRVLSNQPQHF
abundance: few; v_gene: TRBV4-1; d_gene: .; j_gene: TRBJ1-1; CDR3nt: TGCGCCAGCAGCCAAGGTCCCCGGACGGTCGAAGCTTTCTTT; CDR3aa: CASSQGPRTVEAFF
abundance: once; v_gene: TRBV19; d_gene: TRBD1; j_gene: TRBJ2-6; CDR3nt: TGTGCCAGTAGTATCCGGGACAGGGGGCTTGGGGCCAACGTCCTGACTTTC; CDR3aa: CASSIRDRGLGANVLTF
abundance: .; v_gene: TRBV7-9; d_gene: .; j_gene: TRBJ1-2; CDR3nt: TGTGCCAGCAGTAAAAACCCCCCCCCGGCACGGGGAGTGTACTATGGCTACACCTTC; CDR3aa: CASSKNPPPARGVYYGYTF
abundance: .; v_gene: TRBV9; d_gene: .; j_gene: TRBJ1-6; CDR3nt: TGTGCCAGCAGTTTAGCCCCCGTCTCACCCCTCCACTTT; CDR3aa: CASSLAPVSPLHF
abundance: .; v_gene: TRBV29-1; d_gene: .; j_gene: TRBJ2-5; CDR3nt: TGCAGCGTTGGGGAGGCGAAAGAGACCCAGTACTTC; CDR3aa: CSVGEAKETQYF
abundance: many; v_gene: TRBV20-1; d_gene: .; j_gene: TRBJ2-7; CDR3nt: TGCAGTGCTAGAGGGGCGGCCTACGAGCAGTACTTC; CDR3aa: CSARGAAYEQYF
abundance: many; v_gene: TRBV7-2; d_gene: .; j_gene: TRBJ2-5; CDR3nt: TGTGCCAGCAGCTTAGGCGGTCCGAGGGAGACCCAGTACTTC; CDR3aa: CASSLGGPRETQYF
abundance: .; v_gene: TRBV15; d_gene: .; j_gene: TRBJ2-2; CDR3nt: TGTGCCACCAGCAGAGATCGTGAACTTTTCACCGGGGAGCTGTTTTTT; CDR3aa: CATSRDRELFTGELFF
abundance: few; v_gene: TRBV7-9; d_gene: .; j_gene: TRBJ1-1; CDR3nt: TGCGCCAGCAGCCAAGTTAGTGGTCAGAGACTTAACACTGAAGCTTTCTTT; CDR3aa: CASSQVSGQRLNTEAFF
abundance: .; v_gene: TRBV13; d_gene: .; j_gene: TRBJ1-1; CDR3nt: TGTGCCAGCAGCTTAAAGTACGGCAGCGTGCCTGAAGCTTTCTTT; CDR3aa: CASSLKYGSVPEAFF
abundance: .; v_gene: TRBV10-3; d_gene: .; j_gene: TRBJ1-2; CDR3nt: TGTGCCGTCCCAGACGGCTATGGCTACACCTTC; CDR3aa: CAVPDGYGYTF
abundance: .; v_gene: TRBV7-3; d_gene: .; j_gene: TRBJ2-7; CDR3nt: TGCGCCAGCAGCCGAGATGGCACCCTCTCCTACGAGCAGTACTTC; CDR3aa: CASSRDGTLSYEQYF
abundance: few; v_gene: TRBV25-1; d_gene: TRBD1; j_gene: TRBJ1-1; CDR3nt: TGTGCCAGCAGTACTGGACAGGTCCGCTTGTTGACTGAAGCTTTCTTT; CDR3aa: CASSTGQVRLLTEAFF
abundance: .; v_gene: TRBV6-5; d_gene: .; j_gene: TRBJ1-1; CDR3nt: TGTGCCAGCAGTTACTACGGGGCGAACACTGAAGCTTTCTTT; CDR3aa: CASSYYGANTEAFF
abundance: few; v_gene: TRBV5-1; d_gene: .; j_gene: TRBJ1-3; CDR3nt: TGCGCCAGCAGCTTGAAAGGGGACCCTGGAAACACCATATATTTT; CDR3aa: CASSLKGDPGNTIYF